Below, one TCR beta chain is given with its context. The clone's antigen remains unknown. The record has no base qualities; no much larger clone is one base away. Roughly 500 nanograms of biopsy DNA per sample were submitted for commercial TCRB immunosequencing. A two-step, amplification bias-controlled multiplex PCR was used by Adaptive Biotechnology to amplify CDR3 regions from genomic DNA. Primers covering every V and J gene segment were used in the first PCR, while barcodes and Illumina adapters were added in the second PCR. An Illumina instrument was used to sequence the CDR3 libraries. For the original study's pipeline: Analysis combined the vendor-provided pipelines with custom analysis of raw data in R/Bioconductor under R version 3.3.0. Clonality, which ranges from 0 to 1, was calculated as the inverse of the normalised Shannon entropy across all productive clones. The repertoire share taken up by the top 100 clones defined high-frequency clones, and only clones that passed a 95% confidence test were kept. The Simpson index measured repertoire diversity, and the Morisita-Horn index measured overlap between samples. In TCRdb, the immuneACCESS table is reduced to in-frame sequences with V and J assigned. These tables do not hold every clone; where another copy was compared, an unresolved V gene accounts for under half, and the others remain unexplained. That table is the source of V, J and clone size, and D and trimming were worked out from the DNA. The sample has about 11,000 clones on record, less than 85% of them singletons. Approximately 7% of the sample is in the top ten clones.

The record originates from a study of T cell repertoires in ileal Crohn's disease (dated by TCRdb to between 2018 and 2020). In terms of the full investigation: The median duration of disease was 7.9 years, and at the time of surgery around 32% of patients were active smokers. The study was conducted in parallel with a multicentre cohort that was designed to identify predictors of early endoscopic recurrence following ileocolonic resection. TCR repertoire analysis was performed in around 61 Crohn's disease patients drawn from a prospective multicentre cohort. M6 samples consisted of neoterminal ileum biopsies collected during postoperative colonoscopy. About half of the patients received postoperative therapy: ten to eleven received thiopurines and 18 received anti-TNF agents. The study sequenced 171 mucosal samples from a few dozen patients, taken at several locations on the surgical specimen and at postoperative endoscopy. Endoscopic postoperative recurrence was defined by a Rutgeerts score above i0. Every patient underwent surgery because of a complication, which was stricturing disease in approximately 60% and penetrating disease in around 39%. General findings and caveats noted by the study authors: Patients who were active smokers at surgery had a significantly higher proportion of clonal expansions than non-smokers (roughly 24% vs 19%, p=0.02). Mucosal CD4 and CD8 T cells were sorted and sequenced only in a subgroup of patients, whose size was not stated. More high-frequency clones were carried by sorted CD8 T cells than by CD4 T cells, suggesting that mucosal expansions were mainly CD8. The timing of postoperative endoscopy varied within the first year after surgery, and the median delay was approximately 7 months. Endoscopic recurrence was found to be associated with higher high-frequency clone percentages at surgery, and recurrence was observed in all patients with clonality above 26.8% (18/57).

CDR1 and CDR2 were assigned from the germline V gene as SNHLY and FYNNEI. The CDR3 runs 14 amino acids, cysteine and phenylalanine included. Only the CDR3 region is kept as DNA, spanning 42 bases read in frame from base 1. Deletion took 3 bases off V and 8 bases off J, with a span of 11 bases between the germline ends. Interpreted using the paper, the time point label stands for: neoterminal ileum biopsy at postoperative endoscopy, about 6 months after surgery. Adults with ileal or ileocolonic Crohn's disease and an indication for ileocolonic resection were eligible for inclusion. Whole ileal mucosal biopsies were stored frozen at -80°C before DNA extraction. Genomic DNA was extracted from frozen whole biopsies with a TRizol-based method and quantified on a NanoDrop 2000 spectrophotometer.

The sequenced sample consisted of ileal tissue. The sequence came from an adult with Crohn's disease. Here the chain combines TRBV2 and TRBJ1-6; the D gene cannot be resolved reliably. The DNA sequence is as follows: TGTGCCAGCAGTGACCAACTAGCGGATTCACCCCTCCACTTT. Its coded protein is CASSDQLADSPLHF.